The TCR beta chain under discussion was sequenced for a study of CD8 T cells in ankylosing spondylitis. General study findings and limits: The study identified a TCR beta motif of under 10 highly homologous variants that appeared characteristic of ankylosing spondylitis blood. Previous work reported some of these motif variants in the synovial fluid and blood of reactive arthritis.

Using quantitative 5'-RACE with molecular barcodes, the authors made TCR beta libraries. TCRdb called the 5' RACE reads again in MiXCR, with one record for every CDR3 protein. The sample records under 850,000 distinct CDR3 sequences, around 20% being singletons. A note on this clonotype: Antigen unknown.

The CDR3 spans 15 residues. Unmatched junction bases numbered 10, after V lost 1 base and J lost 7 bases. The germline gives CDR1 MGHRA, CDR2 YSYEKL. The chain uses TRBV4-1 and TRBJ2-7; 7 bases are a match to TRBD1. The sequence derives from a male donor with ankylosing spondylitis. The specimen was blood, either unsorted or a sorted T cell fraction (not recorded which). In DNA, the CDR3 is TGCGCCAGCAGCCAAGGGACAGGCCAGCCAGAGGAGCAGTACTTC. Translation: CASSQGTGQPEEQYF.